A selection of T cell receptor beta chains follows, all from one sample in a study of cytomegalovirus exposure and HLA in healthy donors. This table comes from immunoSEQ multiplex PCR, and its TCRdb copy is limited to in-frame clones, with some not included. The profile shows 250,000 to 300,000 clones, 90% of them singletons. Material: PBMCs. The receptors shown here come from a woman aged 18-29 years in good health and CMV-seronegative. Each CDR3 is given with its conserved first and last residue. D genes are given only for firm matches.

j_call | v_call | cdr3_length | d_call | cdr3_aa | cdr3_nt
TRBJ1-2 | TRBV5-1 | 14 | NA | CASSLVQGLGGYTF | TGCGCCAGCAGCTTGGTTCAGGGGTTAGGTGGCTACACCTTC
TRBJ1-2 | TRBV19 | 15 | TRBD1 | CASSIDREKYYGYTF | TGTGCCAGTAGTATCGACAGGGAAAAATACTATGGCTACACCTTC
TRBJ1-1 | TRBV18 | 12 | NA | CASSPRDTEAFF | TGTGCCAGCTCACCCCGGGACACTGAAGCTTTCTTT
TRBJ2-7 | TRBV7-9 | 13 | TRBD1 | CASSSTGTYEQYF | TGTGCCAGCAGCTCGACAGGGACCTACGAGCAGTACTTC
TRBJ2-1 | TRBV5-1 | 16 | NA | CASSLEGPQGPNEQFF | TGCGCCAGCAGCTTGGAAGGGCCACAGGGTCCCAATGAGCAGTTCTTC
TRBJ1-1 | TRBV5-6 | 14 | NA | CASSLGDINTEAFF | TGTGCCAGCAGCTTGGGGGACATCAACACTGAAGCTTTCTTT
TRBJ1-1 | TRBV7-6 | 15 | NA | CASSLMPGANTEAFF | TGTGCCAGCAGCTTAATGCCAGGGGCGAACACTGAAGCTTTCTTT
TRBJ2-2 | TRBV6-1 | 16 | NA | CASSEWVQGNTGELFF | TGTGCCAGCAGTGAATGGGTACAGGGGAACACCGGGGAGCTGTTTTTT
TRBJ2-2 | TRBV18 | 15 | NA | CASSPLRANTGELFF | TGTGCCAGCTCACCACTCAGGGCGAACACCGGGGAGCTGTTTTTT
TRBJ1-2 | TRBV6-5 | 14 | NA | CASSRSGSGYGYTF | TGTGCCAGCTCCCGCTCCGGTTCGGGCTATGGCTACACCTTC
TRBJ1-1 | TRBV7-9 | 16 | NA | CASSLGGGAANTEAFF | TGTGCCAGCAGCCTCGGAGGCGGAGCCGCGAACACTGAAGCTTTCTTT
TRBJ2-3 | TRBV10-3 | 14 | TRBD1 | CAISADRGGDTQYF | TGTGCCATCAGTGCTGACAGGGGTGGCGATACGCAGTATTTT